Listed here is a single T cell receptor (beta chain). The sample comes from a study of cytomegalovirus exposure and HLA in healthy donors. V was pared by 4 bases and J by 5 bases, with 6 bases of the junction left unmatched. The CDR3 loop spans 15 amino acids. Per the germline V gene, CDR1 is MGHDK and CDR2 is SYGVNS. PCR primers comprised 60 Vbeta and 13 Jbeta primers. Method: immunoSEQ multiplex PCR; TCRdb's copy keeps in-frame clones and lacks some. The sample has 200,000 to 250,000 clones; around 80% are singletons. Material for sequencing was PBMCs. This TCR was sampled from a woman in her sixties or seventies in good health and CMV-seropositive. The rearrangement uses TRBV25-1 and TRBJ2-2; 8 bases line up with TRBD1. This CDR3 reads CASSAGTGSTGELFF. DNA of the CDR3: TGTGCCAGCAGTGCCGGGACAGGAAGTACCGGGGAGCTGTTTTTT.